The 16 T cell receptor beta chains below were found in one sample sequenced in a study of Tregs in tolerant kidney transplant recipients. Only in-frame clones appear in the TCRdb table, and some are missing; sequencing was by immunoSEQ multiplex PCR. This sample has more than 70,000 clones, with more than 85% found just once. Recipients received nonmyeloablative bone marrow transplants from related graft donors, with transient mixed chimerism. The sample consisted of CD4+ T cells from blood (PBMCs), taken 24 months after the transplant. The source of these receptors is a human patient who received a combined kidney and bone marrow transplant. Some T cells may be graft donor cells.

This chain uses TRBV7-8 with TRBJ2-7; D might be TRBD2 (5 bases). Germline V gene lookup returns CDR1 SGHVS and CDR2 FQNEAQ. Between the trimmed V and J ends, which lost 1 base and 5 bases, there was a span of 12 bases. CDR3 length: 14 residues. CDR3 sequence reads: CASSLVSGRDEQYF. CDR3 sequence (DNA): TGTGCCAGCAGCTTAGTTTCGGGAAGGGACGAGCAGTACTTC.

The rearrangement uses TRBV19 and TRBJ2-7; 9 nucleotides align to TRBD1. There are 15 residues in the CDR3. From germline, CDR1 is LNHDA and CDR2 SQIVND (reference sequence). Germline trimming cut 4 bases from V and 2 bases from J; bases unmatched to any gene: 6. The CDR3 region has the DNA TGTGCCAGTAGTAAAACCGGGACAGGGCCCTACGAGCAGTACTTC. Translating gives CASSKTGTGPYEQYF.

This chain joins TRBV19 and TRBJ2-5; D uncertain. Near its end, the DNA agrees better with TRBJ2-7, so the J call may be wrong. The CDR3 length is 14 residues. CDR1 and CDR2 from the germline V gene are LNHDA and SQIVND (reference sequence). The CDR3 here is CARADLDNSYEQYF. CDR3 bases: TGTGCCCGAGCTGACCTTGACAACTCCTACGAGCAGTACTTC.

This clone has only one observation. This chain uses TRBV6-5 with TRBJ1-2, with TRBD1 identical over 8 bases. In germline, CDR1 is MNHEY, CDR2 SVGAGI. Trimming took 8 bases from V and 5 from J; bases not matched to a gene: 10. The CDR3 is 14 amino acids. CDR3: CASGLTGGMYGYTF. The CDR3 DNA reads TGTGCCAGCGGTCTAACAGGGGGAATGTATGGCTACACCTTC.

J is TRBJ1-4 and V is TRBV15, with D perhaps TRBD1 (5 bases). This CDR3 has 14 amino acids. Germline-derived CDR1 and CDR2 are LNHNV and YYDKDF (reference sequence). Trimming left V 3 bases short and J 8 bases short, with 13 bases between. The CDR3 loop reads CATSRAGVGEKLFF. For the CDR3, the DNA is TGTGCCACCAGCAGGGCGGGGGTTGGGGAAAAACTGTTTTTT.

The chain carries TRBV20-1 and TRBJ2-7; D remains ambiguous. The V end was cut by 2 bases, the J end by 5 bases, with 7 bases between. Germline V CDR1 and CDR2: DFQATT, SNEGSKA (reference sequence). This CDR3 has 11 amino acids. CDR3 nucleotides: TGCAGTGCTAGACTGTCCCACGAGCAGTACTTC. It translates to CSARLSHEQYF.

A single count supports this clone. V is TRBV11-2 and J is TRBJ2-4; D may be TRBD2 (6 bases). The CDR3 contains 18 residues. The V and J ends lost 5 bases and 0 bases respectively, with 20 bases between them. Germline CDR1 and CDR2: SGHAT and FQNNGV. The CDR3 DNA sequence: TGTGCCAGCAGCCCAGATACCGGGACTTTTTTAGCCAAAAACATTCAGTACTTC. Protein sequence: CASSPDTGTFLAKNIQYF.

This clone occurred once. The chain carries TRBV7-3 and TRBJ2-5; 8 positions agree with TRBD1. V was pared by 5 bases and J by 1 base, with 6 bases of the junction left unmatched. This CDR3 spans 15 amino acids. Germline V gene lookup returns CDR1 SGHTA and CDR2 FQGTGA. The CDR3 reads CASSRQGTFQETQYF. In DNA form, the CDR3 reads TGTGCCAGCAGCAGACAGGGGACCTTCCAAGAGACCCAGTACTTC.

This clone was detected only once. J is TRBJ1-6 and V is TRBV5-4, with TRBD1 matching 7 bases. V shed 0 bases, J shed 10 bases, and the junction held 7 bases outside the gene matches. This CDR3 is built from 15 residues. Per the germline V gene, CDR1 is SGHNT and CDR2 is YYREEE (reference sequence). The CDR3 DNA follows: TGTGCCAGCAGCTTGGATCCAGGGGGAAGATCACCCCTCCACTTT. Translation gives CASSLDPGGRSPLHF.

This clone was observed a few times. The junction and the germline gene differ at one end; a read error may be behind it. The CDR3 nucleotides are TGTGCCAGCAGTGAGGTGCCCGAAACAGGGGAGATTTTT. It is translated as CASSEVPETGEIF. V usage is TRBV6-1 and J usage is TRBJ1-4; TRBD1 agrees at 7 bases. The germline V gene encodes CDR1 MNHNS and CDR2 SASEGT. The CDR3 has 13 residues.

The rearrangement joins TRBV7-3 to TRBJ2-3; 8 positions match TRBD2. V trimming: 5 bases; J trimming: 6 bases; junction bases outside the gene matches: 7. The CDR3 is made up of 14 amino acids. Germline assignment: CDR1 SGHTA and CDR2 FQGTGA. In DNA, the CDR3 is TGTGCCAGCAGCCCCGGGACTAGTTTTGATACGCAGTATTTT. Translated, it gives CASSPGTSFDTQYF.

The genes are TRBV29-1 and TRBJ1-5, with a tentative D call TRBD1 (5 bases). V lost 6 bases to trimming and J lost 4 bases, with 13 bases between them. Germline assignment: CDR1 SQVTM and CDR2 ANQGSEA. The CDR3 runs 13 residues. The CDR3 coding sequence is TGCAGCGTGGGGGAGGCAGGGAATCAGCCCCAGCATTTT. Translated, it gives CSVGEAGNQPQHF.

This clone has only a few counts. The chain employs TRBV18 and TRBJ1-4; 7 bases map to TRBD1. Trimming took 3 bases from V and 2 from J; bases not matched to a gene: 3. The CDR3 runs to 15 residues. CDR1 and CDR2 from the germline V gene are KGHSH and LQKENI. The CDR3 spells CASSPTGSTNEKLFF. The CDR3 nucleotides are TGTGCCAGCTCACCGACAGGGTCGACTAATGAAAAACTGTTTTTT.

This clone was counted a single time. This chain uses TRBV7-2 with TRBJ2-7; no reliable D call. The germline gives CDR1 SGHTA, CDR2 FQGNSA. The CDR3 length is 14 residues. Trimming took 3 bases from V and 9 from J, leaving 18 bases between them. CDR3 DNA: TGTGCCAGCAGCTTTACAGAGTTCGGTTTGGGGCAGTACTTC. Amino acid sequence: CASSFTEFGLGQYF. The whole variable domain, remainder taken from reference TRBV7-2 and TRBJ2-7, is GAGVSQSPSNKVTEKGKDVELRCDPISGHTALYWYRQSLGQGLEFLIYFQGNSAPDKSGLPSDRFSAERTGGSVSTLTIQRTQQEDSAVYLCASSFTEFGLGQYFGPGTRLTVT.

J is TRBJ2-3 and V is TRBV5-1; the match to TRBD1 covers 7 bases. This CDR3 spans 14 amino acids. The germline V gene has CDR1 SGHRS and CDR2 YFSETQ. The V and J ends lost 2 bases and 4 bases, in that order; junction bases with no gene match: 4. In DNA form, the CDR3 reads TGCGCCAGCAGCTTAACAGGGGTCGCAGATACGCAGTATTTT. It encodes CASSLTGVADTQYF.

This clone was detected a few times. The chain joins TRBV6-1 to TRBJ1-4; D unclear. Between the trimmed V and J ends, which lost 3 bases and 0 bases, there was a span of 14 bases. This CDR3 has 17 residues. Per germline, CDR1 MNHNS and CDR2 SASEGT. The CDR3 region is CASSDPPGGSTNEKLFF. The CDR3, as DNA: TGTGCCAGCAGTGACCCCCCCGGAGGGTCAACTAATGAAAAACTGTTTTTT.